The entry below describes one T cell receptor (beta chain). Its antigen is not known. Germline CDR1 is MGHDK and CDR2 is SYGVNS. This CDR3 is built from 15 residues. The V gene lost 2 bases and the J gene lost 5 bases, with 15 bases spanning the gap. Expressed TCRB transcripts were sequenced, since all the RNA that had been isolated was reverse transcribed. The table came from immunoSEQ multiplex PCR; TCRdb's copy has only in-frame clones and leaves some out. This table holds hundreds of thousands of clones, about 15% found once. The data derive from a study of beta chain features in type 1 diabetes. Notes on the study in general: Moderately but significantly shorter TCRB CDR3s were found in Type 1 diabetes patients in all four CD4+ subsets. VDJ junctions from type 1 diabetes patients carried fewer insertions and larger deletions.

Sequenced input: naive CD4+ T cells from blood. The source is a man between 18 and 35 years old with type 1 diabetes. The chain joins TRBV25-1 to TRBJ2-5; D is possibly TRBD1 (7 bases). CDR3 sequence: CASSEDYRGGETQYF. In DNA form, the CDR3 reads TGTGCCAGCAGTGAAGACTACAGGGGAGGCGAGACCCAGTACTTC.